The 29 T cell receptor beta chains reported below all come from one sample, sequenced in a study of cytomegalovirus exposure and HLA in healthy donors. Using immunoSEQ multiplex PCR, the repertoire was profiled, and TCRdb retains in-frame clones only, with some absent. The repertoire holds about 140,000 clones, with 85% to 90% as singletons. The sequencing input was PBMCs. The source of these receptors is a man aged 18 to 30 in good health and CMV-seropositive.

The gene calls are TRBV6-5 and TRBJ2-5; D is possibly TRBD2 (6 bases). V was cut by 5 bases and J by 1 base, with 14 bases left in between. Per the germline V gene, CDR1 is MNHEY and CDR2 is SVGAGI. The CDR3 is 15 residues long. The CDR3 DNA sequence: TGTGCCAGCAGTCCCCGCCGGGAGACCCAAGAGACCCAGTACTTC. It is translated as CASSPRRETQETQYF.

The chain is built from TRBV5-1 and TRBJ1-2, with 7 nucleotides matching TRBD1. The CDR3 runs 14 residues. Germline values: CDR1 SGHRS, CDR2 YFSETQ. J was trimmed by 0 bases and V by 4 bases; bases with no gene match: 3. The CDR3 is CASSPGQPNYGYTF. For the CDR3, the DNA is TGCGCCAGCAGCCCGGGACAGCCTAACTATGGCTACACCTTC.

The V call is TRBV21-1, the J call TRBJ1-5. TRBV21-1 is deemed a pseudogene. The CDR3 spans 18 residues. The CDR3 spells CASSKEDGGTGGNQPQHF. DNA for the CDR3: TGTGCCAGCAGCAAAGAAGATGGGGGGACGGGGGGCAATCAGCCCCAGCATTTT.

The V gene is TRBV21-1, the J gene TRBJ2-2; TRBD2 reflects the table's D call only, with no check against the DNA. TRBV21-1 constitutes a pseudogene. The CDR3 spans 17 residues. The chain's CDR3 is CASSKGNILAYTGELFF. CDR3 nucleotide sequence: TGTGCCAGCAGCAAAGGAAATATACTAGCATACACCGGGGAGCTGTTTTTT.

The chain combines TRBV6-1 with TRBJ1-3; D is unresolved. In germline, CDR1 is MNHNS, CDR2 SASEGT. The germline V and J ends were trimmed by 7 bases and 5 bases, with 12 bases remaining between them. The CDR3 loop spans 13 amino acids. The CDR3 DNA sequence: TGTGCCAGCACCGGGTTTCTGAGAAACACCATATATTTT. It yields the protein CASTGFLRNTIYF.

The DNA of the CDR3 is TGTGCCAGCAGCTTAAGGTGGGGCCATTCGGATACGCAGTATTTT. Translated, it gives CASSLRWGHSDTQYF. This chain uses TRBV7-2 with TRBJ2-3, with a weak D call TRBD1 (5 bases). Germline CDR1 reads SGHTA; CDR2 reads FQGNSA. Trimming left V 2 bases short and J 6 bases short, with 15 bases between. The CDR3 contains 15 residues. The variable domain in full, with the rest retrieved from reference TRBV7-2 and TRBJ2-3, is GAGVSQSPSNKVTEKGKDVELRCDPISGHTALYWYRQSLGQGLEFLIYFQGNSAPDKSGLPSDRFSAERTGGSVSTLTIQRTQQEDSAVYLCASSLRWGHSDTQYFGPGTRLTVL.

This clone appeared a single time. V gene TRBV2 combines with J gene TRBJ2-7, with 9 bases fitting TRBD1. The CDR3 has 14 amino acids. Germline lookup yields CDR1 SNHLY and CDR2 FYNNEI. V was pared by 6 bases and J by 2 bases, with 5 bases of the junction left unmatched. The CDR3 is CASRLTGGAYEQYF. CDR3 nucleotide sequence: TGTGCCAGCAGGCTGACAGGGGGGGCCTACGAGCAGTACTTC.

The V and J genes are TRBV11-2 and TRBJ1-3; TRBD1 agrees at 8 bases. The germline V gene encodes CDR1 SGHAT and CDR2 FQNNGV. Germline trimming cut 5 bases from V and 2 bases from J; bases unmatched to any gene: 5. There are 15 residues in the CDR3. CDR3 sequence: CASSRQGLAGNTIYF. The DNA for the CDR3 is TGTGCCAGCAGCCGACAGGGGTTAGCTGGAAACACCATATATTTT.

The CDR3 DNA is TGTGCCAGCAGTCTAATGGGGGGTGAGCAGTTCTTC. It translates to CASSLMGGEQFF. J is TRBJ2-1 and V is TRBV25-1; weak D call: TRBD2 (6 bases). From germline, CDR1 is MGHDK and CDR2 SYGVNS. Trimming stripped 5 bases from V and 9 bases from J, with 11 bases between. This CDR3 has 12 amino acids.

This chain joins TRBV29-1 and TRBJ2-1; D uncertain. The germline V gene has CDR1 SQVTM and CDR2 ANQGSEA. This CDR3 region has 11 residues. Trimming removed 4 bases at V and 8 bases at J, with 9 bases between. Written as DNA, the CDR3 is TGCAGCGTTGCGGTACGAGATGAGCAGTTCTTC. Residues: CSVAVRDEQFF.

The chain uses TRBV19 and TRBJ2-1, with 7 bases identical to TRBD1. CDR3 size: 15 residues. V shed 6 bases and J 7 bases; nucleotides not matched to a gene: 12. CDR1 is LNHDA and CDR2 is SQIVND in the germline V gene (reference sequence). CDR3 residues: CASRSTGFVWNEQFF. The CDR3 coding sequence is TGTGCCAGTAGGTCGACAGGGTTTGTGTGGAATGAGCAGTTCTTC.

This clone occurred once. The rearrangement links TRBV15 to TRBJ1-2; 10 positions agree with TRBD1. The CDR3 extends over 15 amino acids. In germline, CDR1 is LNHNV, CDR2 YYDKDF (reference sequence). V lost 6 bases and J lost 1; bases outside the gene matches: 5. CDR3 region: CATSRTGGNNYGYTF. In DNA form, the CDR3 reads TGTGCCACCAGTAGGACAGGGGGAAATAACTATGGCTACACCTTC.

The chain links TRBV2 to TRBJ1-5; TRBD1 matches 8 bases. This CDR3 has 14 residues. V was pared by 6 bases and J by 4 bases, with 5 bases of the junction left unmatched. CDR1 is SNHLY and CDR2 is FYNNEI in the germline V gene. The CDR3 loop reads CASSGQGRNQPQHF. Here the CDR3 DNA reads TGTGCCAGCAGCGGACAGGGCCGAAATCAGCCCCAGCATTTT. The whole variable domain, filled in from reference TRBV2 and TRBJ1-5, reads EPEVTQTPSHQVTQMGQEVILRCVPISNHLYFYWYRQILGQKVEFLVSFYNNEISEKSEIFDDQFSVERPDGSNFTLKIRSTKLEDSAMYFCASSGQGRNQPQHFGDGTRLSIL.

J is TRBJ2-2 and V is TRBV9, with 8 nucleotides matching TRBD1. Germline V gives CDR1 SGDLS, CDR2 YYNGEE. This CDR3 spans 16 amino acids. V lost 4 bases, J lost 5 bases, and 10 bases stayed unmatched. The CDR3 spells CASSPPGGVRTGELFF. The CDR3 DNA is TGTGCCAGCAGCCCGCCAGGGGGCGTTAGGACCGGGGAGCTGTTTTTT.

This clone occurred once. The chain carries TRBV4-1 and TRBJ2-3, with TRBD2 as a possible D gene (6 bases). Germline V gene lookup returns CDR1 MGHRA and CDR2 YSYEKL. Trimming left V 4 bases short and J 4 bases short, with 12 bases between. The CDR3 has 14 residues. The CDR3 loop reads CASSPGAGADTQYF. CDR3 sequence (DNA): TGCGCCAGCAGCCCGGGAGCGGGCGCAGATACGCAGTATTTT.

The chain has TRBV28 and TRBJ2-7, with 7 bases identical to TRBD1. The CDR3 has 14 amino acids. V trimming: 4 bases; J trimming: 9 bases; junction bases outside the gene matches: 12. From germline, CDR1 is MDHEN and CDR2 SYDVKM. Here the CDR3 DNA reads TGTGCCAGCAGTTCCCCTCCGGACAGGCAGGCGCAGTACTTC. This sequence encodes CASSSPPDRQAQYF.

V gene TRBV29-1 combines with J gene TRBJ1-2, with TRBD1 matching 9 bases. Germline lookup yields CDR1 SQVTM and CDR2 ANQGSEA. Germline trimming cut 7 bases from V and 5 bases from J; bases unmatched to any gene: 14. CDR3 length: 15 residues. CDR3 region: CSAGAGTGSNYGYTF. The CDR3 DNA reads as TGCAGCGCTGGAGCCGGGACAGGGAGTAATTATGGCTACACCTTC.

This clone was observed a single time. The CDR3 bases are TGCGCCAGCAGCTTGGGTTCACTAGCGGGGATACCTAGCACAGATACGCAGTATTTT. Translating gives CASSLGSLAGIPSTDTQYF. This sequence joins TRBV5-1 and TRBJ2-3; 10 bases line up with TRBD2. The V segment lost 0 bases and the J segment 0 bases; nucleotides outside the gene matches: 10. Germline CDR1 and CDR2: SGHRS and YFSETQ. This CDR3 spans 19 amino acids.

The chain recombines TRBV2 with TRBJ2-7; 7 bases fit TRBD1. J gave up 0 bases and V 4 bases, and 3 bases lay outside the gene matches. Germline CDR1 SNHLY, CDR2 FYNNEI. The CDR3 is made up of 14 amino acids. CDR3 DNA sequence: TGTGCCAGCAGTGCACAGGGGAGCTCCTACGAGCAGTACTTC. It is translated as CASSAQGSSYEQYF.

The CDR3, as DNA: TGTGCCAGCAGCTCGCAAAGAACCGGCACTGAAGCTTTCTTT. This gives the protein CASSSQRTGTEAFF. V is TRBV7-6 and J is TRBJ1-1; D remains ambiguous. CDR3 length: 14 amino acids. V was trimmed by 4 bases and J by 4 bases, leaving 13 bases between them. Germline assignment: CDR1 SGHVS and CDR2 FNYEAQ.

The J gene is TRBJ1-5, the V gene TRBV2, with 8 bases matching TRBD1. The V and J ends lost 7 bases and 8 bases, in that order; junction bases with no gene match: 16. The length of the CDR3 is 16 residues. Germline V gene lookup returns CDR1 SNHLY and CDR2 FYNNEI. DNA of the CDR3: TGTGCCAGCACCGCGGGAGACAGGGGTCTTGGGGAGCCCCAGCATTTT. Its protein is CASTAGDRGLGEPQHF.

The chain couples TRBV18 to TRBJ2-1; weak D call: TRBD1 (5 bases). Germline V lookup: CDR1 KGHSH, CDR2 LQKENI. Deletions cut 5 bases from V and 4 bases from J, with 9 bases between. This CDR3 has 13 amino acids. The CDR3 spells CASSSDRYNEQFF. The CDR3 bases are TGTGCCAGCTCATCCGACAGATACAATGAGCAGTTCTTC.

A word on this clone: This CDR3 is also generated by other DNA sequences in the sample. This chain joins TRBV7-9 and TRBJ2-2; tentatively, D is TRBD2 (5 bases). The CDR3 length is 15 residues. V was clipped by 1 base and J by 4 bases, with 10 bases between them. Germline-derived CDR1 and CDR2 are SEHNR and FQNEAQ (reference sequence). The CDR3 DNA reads TGTGCCAGCAGCTTAGAGAGCGGCCGCACCGGGGAGCTGTTTTTT. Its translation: CASSLESGRTGELFF.

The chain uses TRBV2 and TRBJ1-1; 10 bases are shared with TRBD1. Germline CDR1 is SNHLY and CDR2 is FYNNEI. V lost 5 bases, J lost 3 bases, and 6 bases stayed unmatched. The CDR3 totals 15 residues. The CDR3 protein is CASSRTGGGYTEAFF. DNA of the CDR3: TGTGCCAGCAGTAGGACAGGGGGAGGTTACACTGAAGCTTTCTTT.

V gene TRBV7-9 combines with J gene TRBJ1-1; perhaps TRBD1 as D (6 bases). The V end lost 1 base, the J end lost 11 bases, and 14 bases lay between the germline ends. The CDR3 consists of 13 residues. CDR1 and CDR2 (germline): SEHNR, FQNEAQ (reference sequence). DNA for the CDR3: TGTGCCAGCAGCTTAGACAGGGCCGACGCGGCTTTCTTT. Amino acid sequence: CASSLDRADAAFF.

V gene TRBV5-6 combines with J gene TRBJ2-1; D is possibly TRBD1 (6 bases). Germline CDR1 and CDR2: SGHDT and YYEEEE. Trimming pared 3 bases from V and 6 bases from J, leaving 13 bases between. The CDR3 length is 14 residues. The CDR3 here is CASSSGQGSNEQFF. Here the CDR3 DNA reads TGTGCCAGCAGCTCGGGCCAGGGGTCCAATGAGCAGTTCTTC.

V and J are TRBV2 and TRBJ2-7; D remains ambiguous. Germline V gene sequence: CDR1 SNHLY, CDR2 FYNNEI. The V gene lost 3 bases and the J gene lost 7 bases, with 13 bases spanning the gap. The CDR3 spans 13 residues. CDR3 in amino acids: CASSDPKTEEQYF. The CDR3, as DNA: TGTGCCAGCAGTGACCCCAAGACTGAGGAGCAGTACTTC.

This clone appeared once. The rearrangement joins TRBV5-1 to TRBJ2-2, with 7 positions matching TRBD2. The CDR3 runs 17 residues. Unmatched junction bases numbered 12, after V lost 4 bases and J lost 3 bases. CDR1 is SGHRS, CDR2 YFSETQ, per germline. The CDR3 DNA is TGCGCCAGCAGCCCCCTAGAGGCTAGCGGCTACACCGGGGAGCTGTTTTTT. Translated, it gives CASSPLEASGYTGELFF.

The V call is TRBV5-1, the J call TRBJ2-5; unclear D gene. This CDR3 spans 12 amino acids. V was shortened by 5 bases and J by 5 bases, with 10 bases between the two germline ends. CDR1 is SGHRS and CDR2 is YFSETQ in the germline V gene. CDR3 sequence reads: CASSPTRETQYF. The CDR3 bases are TGCGCCAGCAGTCCGACAAGGGAGACCCAGTACTTC.